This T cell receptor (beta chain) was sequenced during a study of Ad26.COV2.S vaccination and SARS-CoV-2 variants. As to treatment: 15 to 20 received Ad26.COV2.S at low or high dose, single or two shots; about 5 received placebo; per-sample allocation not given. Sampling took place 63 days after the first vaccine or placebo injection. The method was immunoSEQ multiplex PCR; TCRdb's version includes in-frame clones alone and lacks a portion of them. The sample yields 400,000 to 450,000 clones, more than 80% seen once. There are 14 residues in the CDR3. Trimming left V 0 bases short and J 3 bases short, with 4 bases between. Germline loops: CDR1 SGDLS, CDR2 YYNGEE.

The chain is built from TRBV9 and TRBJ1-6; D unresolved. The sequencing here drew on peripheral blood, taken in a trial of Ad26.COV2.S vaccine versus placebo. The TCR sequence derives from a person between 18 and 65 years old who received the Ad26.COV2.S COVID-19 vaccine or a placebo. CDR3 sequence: CASSVADYNSPLHF. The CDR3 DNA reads TGTGCCAGCAGCGTAGCAGACTATAATTCACCCCTCCACTTT.